This T cell receptor (delta chain) is drawn from a study of gamma-delta chains in newborns, infants, children. Looking at the study overall: Innate gammadelta T cells reportedly expand polyclonally right after birth, driven by microbial exposure, per the title.

V was clipped by 0 bases and J by 0 bases, with 8 bases between them. CDR1 is TSWWSYY and CDR2 is QGS in the germline V gene. This CDR3 spans 15 amino acids. TCRdb re-processed the reads using CATT. The repertoire holds about 4,900 delta-chain clones, 3.9% seen once, with approximately 8.1% in the top ten. In its sample, this clone is medium-sized. At the DNA level, this CDR3 is encoded by other sequences in the same sample as well. The sequenced sample was blood. The V and J genes are TRDV1 and TRDJ1; weak D call: TRDD3 (6 bases). The receptor was isolated from a child who was a newborn, infant or young child, either healthy, febrile or measles-vaccinated (not recorded which). CDR3 protein: CALGELGEHTDKLIF. The CDR3 DNA follows: TGTGCTCTTGGGGAACTGGGGGAGCACACCGATAAACTCATCTTT.